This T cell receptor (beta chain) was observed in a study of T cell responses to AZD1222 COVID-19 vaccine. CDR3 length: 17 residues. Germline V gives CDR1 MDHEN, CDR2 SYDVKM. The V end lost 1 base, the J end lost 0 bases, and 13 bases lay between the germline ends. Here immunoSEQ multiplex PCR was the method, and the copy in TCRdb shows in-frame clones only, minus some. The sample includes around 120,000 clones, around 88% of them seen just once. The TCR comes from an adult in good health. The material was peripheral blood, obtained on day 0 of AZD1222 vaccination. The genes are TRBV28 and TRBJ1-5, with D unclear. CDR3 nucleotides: TGTGCCAGCAGTTTATCCACCGGAGCCAATAGCAATCAGCCCCAGCATTTT. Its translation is CASSLSTGANSNQPQHF.